This T cell receptor (beta chain) was identified in a study of cytomegalovirus exposure and HLA in healthy donors. Primers: 60 Vbeta forward and 13 Jbeta reverse. Method: immunoSEQ multiplex PCR; TCRdb's copy keeps in-frame clones and lacks some. The data hold around 100,000 clones, with roughly 75% observed a single time. V lost 8 bases and J lost 1, with 11 bases in between. The CDR3 totals 13 residues. Germline V CDR1 and CDR2: SNHLY, FYNNEI. This clone was seen once. Sequencing was carried out using PBMCs. This sequence was found in a male donor in good health and CMV-seropositive. The genes are TRBV2 and TRBJ2-5, with a possible D match to TRBD2 (6 bases). This chain's CDR3 is CASFRGLQETQYF. CDR3 DNA sequence: TGTGCCAGCTTTAGGGGACTCCAAGAGACCCAGTACTTC.